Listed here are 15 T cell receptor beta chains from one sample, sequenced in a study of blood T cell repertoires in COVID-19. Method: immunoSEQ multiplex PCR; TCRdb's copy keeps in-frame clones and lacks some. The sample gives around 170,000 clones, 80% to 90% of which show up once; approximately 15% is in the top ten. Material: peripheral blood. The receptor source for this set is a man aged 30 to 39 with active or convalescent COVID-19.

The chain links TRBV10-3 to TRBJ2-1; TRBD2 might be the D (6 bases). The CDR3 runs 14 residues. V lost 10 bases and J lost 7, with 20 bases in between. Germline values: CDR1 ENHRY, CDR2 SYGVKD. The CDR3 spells CATRDSSYGNEQFF. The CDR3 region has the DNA TGTGCCACAAGGGACTCGTCTTACGGGAATGAGCAGTTCTTC.

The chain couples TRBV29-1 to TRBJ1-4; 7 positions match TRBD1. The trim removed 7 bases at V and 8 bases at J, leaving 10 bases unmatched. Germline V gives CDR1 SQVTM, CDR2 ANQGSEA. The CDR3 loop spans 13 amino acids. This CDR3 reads CSAYETGSEKLFF. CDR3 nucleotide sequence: TGCAGCGCTTACGAGACAGGGAGCGAAAAACTGTTTTTT.

The CDR3 DNA reads as TGTGCCAGCAACGGGGGGTATGCGGAGACCCAGTACTTC. Translated, it gives CASNGGYAETQYF. This sequence joins TRBV2 and TRBJ2-5; 7 positions agree with TRBD2. The CDR3 length is 13 residues. V trimming: 7 bases; J trimming: 5 bases; junction bases outside the gene matches: 7. The germline gives CDR1 SNHLY, CDR2 FYNNEI.

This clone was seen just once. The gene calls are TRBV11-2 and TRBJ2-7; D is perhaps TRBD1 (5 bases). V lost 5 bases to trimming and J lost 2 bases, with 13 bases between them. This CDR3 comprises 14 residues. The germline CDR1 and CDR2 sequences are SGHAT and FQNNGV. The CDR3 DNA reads TGTGCCAGCAGCAAACCACAGGTACCCTACGAGCAGTACGTC. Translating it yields CASSKPQVPYEQYV.

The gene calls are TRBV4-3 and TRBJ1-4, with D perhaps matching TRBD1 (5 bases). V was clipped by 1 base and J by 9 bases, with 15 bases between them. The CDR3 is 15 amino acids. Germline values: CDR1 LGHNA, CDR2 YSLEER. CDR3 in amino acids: CASSQVADGGQKLFF. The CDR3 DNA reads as TGCGCCAGCAGCCAAGTCGCCGACGGGGGACAAAAACTGTTTTTT.

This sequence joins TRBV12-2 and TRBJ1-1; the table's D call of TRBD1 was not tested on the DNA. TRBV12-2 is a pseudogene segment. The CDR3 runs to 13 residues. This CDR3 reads CARGQGRRAEAFF. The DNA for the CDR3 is TGTGCAAGGGGACAGGGTCGCCGCGCTGAAGCTTTCTTT.

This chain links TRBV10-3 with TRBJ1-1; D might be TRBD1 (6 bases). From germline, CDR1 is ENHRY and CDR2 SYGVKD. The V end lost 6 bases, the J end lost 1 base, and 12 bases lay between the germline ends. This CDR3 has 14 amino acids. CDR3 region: CAISSQQGNTEAFF. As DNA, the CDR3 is TGTGCCATCAGCTCCCAACAGGGGAACACTGAAGCTTTCTTT.

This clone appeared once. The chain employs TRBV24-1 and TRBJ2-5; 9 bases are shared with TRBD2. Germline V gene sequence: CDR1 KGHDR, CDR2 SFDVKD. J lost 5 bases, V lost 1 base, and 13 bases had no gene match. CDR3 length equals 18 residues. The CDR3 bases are TGTGCCACCAGTGATTTCAGGGCGGGAGGGTCCCCCTGGGAGACCCAGTACTTC. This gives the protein CATSDFRAGGSPWETQYF.

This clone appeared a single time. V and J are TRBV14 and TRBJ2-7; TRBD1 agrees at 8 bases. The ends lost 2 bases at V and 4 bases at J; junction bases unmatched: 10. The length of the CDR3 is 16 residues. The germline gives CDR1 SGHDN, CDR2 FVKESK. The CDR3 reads CASSQNPGQGLYEQYF. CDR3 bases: TGTGCCAGCAGCCAAAACCCCGGACAGGGTTTGTACGAGCAGTACTTC.

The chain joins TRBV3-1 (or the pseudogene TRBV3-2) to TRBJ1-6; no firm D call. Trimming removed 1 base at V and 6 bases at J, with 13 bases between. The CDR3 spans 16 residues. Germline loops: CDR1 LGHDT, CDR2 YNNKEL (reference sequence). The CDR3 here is CASSQVTVQANSPLHF. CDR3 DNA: TGTGCCAGCAGCCAAGTAACAGTTCAGGCTAATTCACCCCTCCACTTT.

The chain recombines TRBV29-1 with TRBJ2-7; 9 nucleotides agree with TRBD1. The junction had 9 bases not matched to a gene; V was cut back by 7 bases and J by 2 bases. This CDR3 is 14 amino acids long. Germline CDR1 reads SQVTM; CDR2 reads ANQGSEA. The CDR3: CSAKDRGLPYEQYF. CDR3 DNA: TGCAGCGCAAAGGACAGGGGACTACCCTACGAGCAGTACTTC.

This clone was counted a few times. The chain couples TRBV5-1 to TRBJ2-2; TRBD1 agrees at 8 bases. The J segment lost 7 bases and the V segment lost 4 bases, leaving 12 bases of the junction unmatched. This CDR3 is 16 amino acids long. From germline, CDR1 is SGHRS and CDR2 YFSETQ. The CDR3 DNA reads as TGCGCCAGCAGCCACGTGCTTGGGACAGGAGACGGGGAGCTGTTTTTT. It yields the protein CASSHVLGTGDGELFF.

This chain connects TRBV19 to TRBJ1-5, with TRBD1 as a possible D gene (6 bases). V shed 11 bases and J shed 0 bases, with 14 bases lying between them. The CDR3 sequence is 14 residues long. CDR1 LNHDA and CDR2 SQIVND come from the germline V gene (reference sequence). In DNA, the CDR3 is TGTGCCGCCGCTAGACAGGTTAGCAATCAGCCCCAGCATTTT. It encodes CAAARQVSNQPQHF.

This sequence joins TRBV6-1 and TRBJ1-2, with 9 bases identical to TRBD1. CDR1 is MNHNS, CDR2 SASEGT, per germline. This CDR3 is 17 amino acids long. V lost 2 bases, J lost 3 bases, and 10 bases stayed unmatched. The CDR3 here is CASSESGTRTGDYGYTF. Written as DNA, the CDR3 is TGTGCCAGCAGTGAAAGTGGGACCCGGACAGGGGACTATGGCTACACCTTC.

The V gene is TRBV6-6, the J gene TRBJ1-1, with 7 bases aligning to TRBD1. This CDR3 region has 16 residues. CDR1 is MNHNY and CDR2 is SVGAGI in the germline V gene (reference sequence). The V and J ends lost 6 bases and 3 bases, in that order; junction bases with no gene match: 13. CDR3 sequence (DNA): TGTGCCAGCAGCCAGGGGGTCGGTCGGTCTGACACTGAAGCTTTCTTT. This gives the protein CASSQGVGRSDTEAFF.